These 9 T cell receptor beta chains share one sample of origin, sequenced in a study of regulatory T cells in long-lasting Graves disease. Investigators prepared the TCR beta libraries by applying iRepertoire HTBI primers and Arm-PCR of CDR3 regions. TCRdb itself ran the multiplex PCR reads through MiXCR, one entry per CDR3 protein. Seen here are 300,000 to 400,000 distinct CDR3 sequences, about 19% observed once, and the top ten hold 25% to 30%. The time point is: persistent/refractory GD, antithyroid drugs over 5 years with positive TRAb. PBMC-derived RNA was used for the TCR library. Material: peripheral blood mononuclear cells (PBMCs), obtained when the disease was refractory, from a patient treated with antithyroid drugs. These receptors all stem from a female donor with Graves disease.

Ten or more counts support this clonotype. The J gene is TRBJ2-4, the V gene TRBV2, with 10 bases that match TRBD1. CDR1 and CDR2 (germline): SNHLY, FYNNEI. V gave up 6 bases and J gave up 7 bases; unmatched junction bases: 3. This CDR3 region has 13 residues. Here the CDR3 reads CASSRQGANIQYF. CDR3 DNA: TGTGCCAGCAGCCGACAGGGGGCCAACATTCAGTACTTC.

V and J are TRBV5-6 and TRBJ1-5; D ambiguous. Germline V CDR1 and CDR2: SGHDT, YYEEEE. V gave up 2 bases and J gave up 1 base, with 10 bases separating them. The CDR3 extends over 15 amino acids. The CDR3 sequence is CASSLGAESNQPQHF. CDR3 sequence (DNA): TGTGCCAGCAGCTTAGGAGCGGAGAGCAATCAGCCCCAGCATTTT.

In DNA, the CDR3 is TGTGCCAGCAGCCCCGGGGACAGGCGGCGCATCGGCTACACCTTC. Translation: CASSPGDRRRIGYTF. The chain carries TRBV7-2 and TRBJ1-2; 8 nucleotides align to TRBD1. CDR1 and CDR2 (germline): SGHTA, FQGNSA. With 5 bases clipped from V and 8 bases from J, the junction kept 13 bases outside the gene matches. The CDR3 is 15 amino acids.

A single count supports this clonotype. The rearrangement links TRBV11-2 to TRBJ2-7; TRBD2 agrees at 9 bases. Germline V lookup: CDR1 SGHAT, CDR2 FQNNGV. Trimming at V came to 4 bases and at J to 3 bases, leaving 4 bases not matched to a gene. The CDR3 loop spans 14 amino acids. As DNA, the CDR3 is TGTGCCAGCAGCTGGACGCGGGGGGGCTACGAGCAGTACTTC. As protein: CASSWTRGGYEQYF. Using reference TRBV11-2 and TRBJ2-7 for the parts outside the CDR3, the full variable domain is EAGVAQSPRYKIIEKRQSVAFWCNPISGHATLYWYQQILGQGPKLLIQFQNNGVVDDSQLPKDRFSAERLKGVDSTLKIQPAKLEDSAVYLCASSWTRGGYEQYFGPGTRLTVT.

This clonotype was counted ten times or more. The chain employs TRBV27 and TRBJ2-7; D not certain. The CDR3 consists of 15 residues. CDR1 and CDR2 from the germline V gene are MNHEY and SMNVEV (reference sequence). Trimming took 3 bases from V and 5 from J, leaving 17 bases between them. CDR3 coding DNA: TGTGCCAGCAGTTTGTGGGCAGCGTCCCTCCACGAGCAGTACTTC. Its translation is CASSLWAASLHEQYF.

At least ten counts were recorded for this clonotype. This chain joins TRBV12-3 or TRBV12-4 and TRBJ1-5; no clear D gene. V was trimmed by 5 bases and J by 4 bases, leaving 18 bases between them. There are 16 residues in the CDR3. CDR3 nucleotides: TGTGCCAGCAGTGAAGGAAAAGGCAGGATTAATCAGCCCCAGCATTTT. The encoded protein is CASSEGKGRINQPQHF.

This clonotype was observed many times. The chain combines TRBV11-2 with TRBJ1-5; D remains ambiguous. CDR1 and CDR2 (germline): SGHAT, FQNNGV. Deletions cut 1 base from V and 3 bases from J, with 7 bases between. This CDR3 spans 14 amino acids. This CDR3 is CASSLGSINQPQHF. CDR3 nucleotide sequence: TGTGCCAGCAGCTTAGGCAGTATCAATCAGCCCCAGCATTTT.

This clonotype was seen many times. This chain joins TRBV7-9 and TRBJ1-5; D possibly corresponds to TRBD1 (5 bases). V lost 5 bases and J lost 3, with 11 bases in between. From germline, CDR1 is SEHNR and CDR2 FQNEAQ (reference sequence). The CDR3 spans 14 residues. The CDR3 is CASSLDSFNQPQHF. Written as DNA, the CDR3 is TGTGCCAGCAGCCTAGACAGTTTCAATCAGCCCCAGCATTTT.

The table lists this clonotype with many counts. In DNA form, the CDR3 reads TGTGCCAGCAGTTTATTACTAGCGGGTCAAGAGACCCAGTACTTC. Translation gives CASSLLLAGQETQYF. This chain links TRBV27 with TRBJ2-5; 9 nucleotides align to TRBD2. The CDR3 runs to 15 residues. V shed 1 base, J shed 2 bases, and the junction held 2 bases outside the gene matches. Germline V gene lookup returns CDR1 MNHEY and CDR2 SMNVEV (reference sequence).